This T cell receptor (beta chain) was sequenced in a study of tumor-infiltrating lymphocytes in primary liver carcinoma listed by TCRdb under 2017. The study in broad terms: Of the five patients, three men and two women aged 30 to 69 years, four had hepatocellular carcinoma and one had combined HCC and intrahepatic cholangiocarcinoma. Tumors of the five patients were stage T1-T3 N0M0 with maximum diameters of roughly 4 to 10 cm. Each sample produced roughly 3.5 to 7.13 million productive TCRbeta reads, and read depth showed no significant difference between tissue types. Across five regions of each liver tumor, along with adjacent normal tissue and blood, the study brought together TCRbeta repertoire sequencing, expression microarrays and whole-exome sequencing. TCRbeta repertoire sequencing covered roughly 35 specimens from 5 patients: around 25 tumor regions, 5 adjacent noncancerous liver tissues and 5 peripheral blood samples. High reproducibility was observed for the technical replicate repertoires, with mean shared-clone rates approximately 0.9 and correlation coefficients above 0.95.

This clonotype was seen more than once but under ten times. Its antigen remains unidentified. Per-nucleotide qualities are absent, and no much larger clonotype sits a single base away. From the cysteine through the phenylalanine, the CDR3 covers 13 amino acids. Kept here is only the CDR3 DNA, which spans 39 bases and is read in frame from base 1. Trimming accounts for 8 bases at V and 5 bases at J, while the number of junction bases matched to no gene is 9. Looking up the germline V gene yields CDR1 MDHEN and CDR2 SYDVKM. Without any cell sorting, total RNA and DNA were extracted together from about 19-30 mg of bulk tissue using the AllPrep DNA/RNA mini kit. Four or five patients with histopathologically diagnosed primary liver carcinoma underwent surgical resection in China between late 2015 and 2016. Patients had chronic HBV infection and were treatment-naive at sampling. Fresh tumor and adjacent tissue pieces were bisected; one half was stored in RNAlater at -80°C, the other sent for histology.

Starting from 450 to 500 ng total RNA, TCRbeta-specific cDNA was produced by reverse transcription with a constant-region primer and ProtoScript II reverse transcriptase. Three nested multiplex PCR rounds, following a slightly modified ARM-PCR procedure, were used to build the TCRbeta libraries. Each of the first two PCR rounds ran for nine to ten cycles and used multiplex TRBV1-TRBV30 forward primers together with a Cbeta reverse primer. A final 25-cycle PCR with Deep VentR polymerase added sample barcodes and Illumina adapters. Before sequencing, amplicons of 200-500 bp were purified from gel using a QIAquick gel extraction kit. An Illumina HiSeq 2500 was used to sequence the TCRbeta amplicons, generating 250-bp paired-end reads. Processing in the source paper ran as follows. To recover full CDR3 sequences, reads were quality-trimmed using Trimmomatic v0.33 and paired reads were then merged using FLASH v1.2.11. MiGEC v1.2.1b assigned V, D and J germline segments to the rearranged TCRbeta sequences. Clonotype statistics, along with Shannon-Wiener diversity indices, were calculated using VDJtools v1.0.0. Except for diversity analysis, only the 250 most abundant clonotypes of each sample were used in subsequent analyses to reduce sampling bias. TCRdb applied fastp at Q25 and MiXCR to the public reads, then kept only in-frame beta chains. For every CDR3 protein sequence, its rows merge into one entry that carries the most common genes and DNA. The V and J calls follow TCRdb's processing rather than the paper's. The sample yields over 100,000 distinct CDR3 sequences; 55% to 70% were counted once. The ten largest clones take up more than 7% of the sample.

Findings and caveats that apply to the study as a whole: Because sequencing covered only the TCR beta chain and unpaired alpha chains were not captured, true repertoire diversity is likely underestimated. The top 250 clones accounted for a significantly greater share of the repertoire in tumors than in blood (p = 0.039). Consistent with antigen-driven expansion, pairs of tumor regions showed higher repertoire overlap (mean about 35%) than either tumor-adjacent pairs (approximately 17%) or tumor-blood pairs (around 14%). Comparison of CD4+ and CD8+ T cell repertoires was precluded by the use of bulk unsorted samples. With just five patients in the study, the authors point out that the findings should be validated in a larger study.

This sequence uses TRBV28 and TRBJ2-7, with 7 central nucleotides matching TRBD1. Sequencing input: tumor-adjacent normal liver tissue. The TCR was taken from an older woman with primary liver carcinoma and hepatitis B virus infection. The DNA is as follows: TGTGCCAGCGAGGAGACAGGGTACCACGAGCAGTACTTC. This encodes CASEETGYHEQYF.